The 8 T cell receptor beta chains below all came from one sample that was sequenced in a study of CD4+ T cells in melanoma. Produced via immunoSEQ multiplex PCR; TCRdb's table is partial and in-frame only. The data hold about 55,000 clones, with approximately 74% observed a single time. The sequenced material came from tumor tissue. These receptors all come from a human donor with melanoma.

The rearrangement uses TRBV28 and TRBJ2-7; D may be TRBD1 or TRBD2 (6 bases each). Germline lookup yields CDR1 MDHEN and CDR2 SYDVKM. The CDR3 spans 12 residues. V lost 7 bases to trimming and J lost 6 bases, with 13 bases between them. In DNA, the CDR3 is TGTGCCAGCACAAAGGGGGGCGCCGAGCAGTACTTC. It encodes CASTKGGAEQYF.

This clone was seen just once. The chain recombines TRBV5-1 with TRBJ2-3, with a tentative D call TRBD1 (5 bases). The V gene's germline CDR1 is SGHRS and CDR2 YFSETQ. The CDR3 sequence is 16 residues long. Trimming stripped 4 bases from V and 0 bases from J, with 15 bases between. The CDR3 region has the DNA TGCGCCAGCAGCCAGTACGCAGGGTTTAGCACAGATACGCAGTATTTT. It codes for CASSQYAGFSTDTQYF.

This clone appeared a single time. V is TRBV6-1 and J is TRBJ1-4; D remains unclear. Trimming cost V 2 bases and J 3 bases, with 10 bases left between them. Germline V lookup: CDR1 MNHNS, CDR2 SASEGT. The CDR3 spans 15 residues. The CDR3 is CASSEYGVANEKLFF. Written as DNA, the CDR3 is TGTGCCAGCAGTGAATACGGGGTCGCTAATGAAAAACTGTTTTTT.

The rearrangement uses TRBV6-5 and TRBJ1-2; 8 nucleotides agree with TRBD1. The CDR3 runs 16 residues. Germline V CDR1 and CDR2: MNHEY, SVGAGI. V shed 2 bases and J 7 bases; nucleotides not matched to a gene: 12. CDR3 nucleotides: TGTGCCAGCAGTTACACATTAGTCCAGGGGGCTGGTGGCTACACCTTC. It codes for CASSYTLVQGAGGYTF.

In its sample, this clone was seen a few times. The chain carries TRBV27 and TRBJ2-7; a weak D match, TRBD1 (6 bases). The CDR3 contains 14 residues. CDR1 and CDR2 from the germline V gene are MNHEY and SMNVEV (reference sequence). Trimming removed 3 bases at V and 2 bases at J, with 11 bases between. The CDR3 loop is CASSFTRDTYEQYF. DNA of the CDR3: TGTGCCAGCAGTTTTACTCGGGACACCTACGAGCAGTACTTC.

The sample holds one count of this clone. The CDR3 loop reads CASTRDSRYEQYF. CDR3 bases: TGTGCCAGCACCCGGGACAGTCGCTACGAGCAGTACTTC. The chain links TRBV6-1 to TRBJ2-7; 7 bases match TRBD1. Germline V gene data show CDR1 as MNHNS and CDR2 as SASEGT. This CDR3 is 13 amino acids long. V gave up 7 bases and J gave up 3 bases; unmatched junction bases: 6.

The rearrangement links TRBV4-1 to TRBJ2-2; D might be TRBD1 or TRBD2, each matching 7 bases. The CDR3 is made up of 17 amino acids. The V gene's germline CDR1 is MGHRA and CDR2 YSYEKL. Trimming took off 5 bases at V and 5 bases at J, with 21 bases between the two ends. The CDR3, as DNA: TGCGCCAGCAGCGCCAGGGGGGGCCCCCCGGGGACCGGGGAGCTGTTTTTT. Translation gives CASSARGGPPGTGELFF.

J is TRBJ2-1 and V is TRBV29-1; 9 bases line up with TRBD1. In germline, CDR1 is SQVTM, CDR2 ANQGSEA. Trimming removed 6 bases from V and 6 bases from J; junction bases left unmatched: 12. The CDR3 length is 15 residues. CDR3 sequence: CSVPGQGSNGNEQFF. CDR3 DNA sequence: TGCAGCGTCCCGGGACAGGGTTCGAATGGCAATGAGCAGTTCTTC.